The entry below describes one T cell receptor beta chain. Its cognate antigen is unknown. Germline trimming cut 4 bases from V and 0 bases from J; bases unmatched to any gene: 2. The CDR3 contains 15 residues. The germline V gene encodes CDR1 SQVTM and CDR2 ANQGSEA. Constant-segment-primed 5'RACE gave TCR alpha and TCR beta cDNA libraries with sample barcodes and UMIs. MiXCR was run by TCRdb on the 5' RACE reads, yielding one entry per CDR3 protein. The sample gives roughly 400,000 distinct CDR3 sequences, 20% to 30% of which show up once; 7.5% to 10% is in the top ten. These data belong to a study of T-cell memory formation after mild COVID-19. Study information: Largely, TCR clusters stayed within a single donor.

Study-level findings and limits: Clones that contracted from day 15 to 85 had balanced CD4/CD8; later expanders were CD4+ biased.

The clonotype was recovered from an adult woman who had mild COVID-19 (a few samples of this study predate the infection). Cell type and time point are not known. Material for sequencing was PBMCs or a T cell subset sorted from them (not recorded which). This chain links TRBV29-1 with TRBJ2-1, with TRBD2 matching over 11 bases. In DNA, the CDR3 is TGCAGCGTTGGGACTAGCGGGTTCTCCTACAATGAGCAGTTCTTC. Translated, it gives CSVGTSGFSYNEQFF.